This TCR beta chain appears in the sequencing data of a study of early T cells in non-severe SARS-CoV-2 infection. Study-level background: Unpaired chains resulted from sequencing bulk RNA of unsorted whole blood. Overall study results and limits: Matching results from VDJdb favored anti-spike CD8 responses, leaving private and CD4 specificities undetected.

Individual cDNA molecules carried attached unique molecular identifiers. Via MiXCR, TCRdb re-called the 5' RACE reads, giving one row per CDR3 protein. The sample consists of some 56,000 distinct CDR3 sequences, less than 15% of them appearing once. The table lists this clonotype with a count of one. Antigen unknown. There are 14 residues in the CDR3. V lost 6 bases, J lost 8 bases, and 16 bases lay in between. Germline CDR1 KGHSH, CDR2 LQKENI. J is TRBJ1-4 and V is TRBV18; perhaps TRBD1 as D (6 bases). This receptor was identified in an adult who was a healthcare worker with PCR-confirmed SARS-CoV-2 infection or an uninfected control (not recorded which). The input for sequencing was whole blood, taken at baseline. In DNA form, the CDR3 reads TGTGCCAGCTCCCAAGAACAGGGTCAAGAAAAACTGTTTTTT. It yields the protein CASSQEQGQEKLFF.